This T cell receptor (beta chain) was sequenced for a study of spatial heterogeneity in lung cancer. Study results and caveats: At tumor resection, ubiquitous expanded TCRs were detected in blood more often than later.

Only a few counts were recorded for this clonotype. Antigen: not known. This beta chain turned up in a library designed for alpha chains; as an off-target read, its abundance says little. Time point defined: sample taken at primary tumor resection. Whole RNA, which was extracted from tumor, nontumor lung tissue or frozen PBMC, was sequenced without any cell sorting. The donor population consisted of approximately 70 patients with untreated, early-stage non-small cell lung cancer. Trimming cost V 2 bases and J 0 bases; bases outside gene matches: 4. This CDR3 region has 15 residues. Germline lookup yields CDR1 GTSNPN and CDR2 SVGIG (reference sequence). A unique molecular identifier was carried by every single TCR cDNA molecule. Each CDR3 protein gets one entry after TCRdb re-called the 5' RACE reads with MiXCR. Of 400 to 450 distinct CDR3 sequences in the sample, roughly two fifths were seen once.

The input for sequencing was PBMCs, taken at surgery. The TCR originated in a male donor with early-stage non-small cell lung cancer. This chain uses TRBV30 with TRBJ1-3, with TRBD1 identical over 7 bases. This chain's CDR3 is CAWSTGDNSGNTIYF. DNA for the CDR3: TGTGCCTGGAGTACAGGGGACAACTCTGGAAACACCATATATTTT.